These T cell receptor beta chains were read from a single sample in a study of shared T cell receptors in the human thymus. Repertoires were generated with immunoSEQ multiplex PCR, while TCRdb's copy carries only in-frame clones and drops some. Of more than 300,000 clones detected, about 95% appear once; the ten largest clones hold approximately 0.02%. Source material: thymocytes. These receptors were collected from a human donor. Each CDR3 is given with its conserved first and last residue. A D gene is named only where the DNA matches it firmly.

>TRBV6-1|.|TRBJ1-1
TGTGCCAGCAGTGAACCCCACAGGAACACTGAAGCTTTCTTT
CASSEPHRNTEAFF
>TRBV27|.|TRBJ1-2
TGTGCCAGCAGTCTCCGGGCCACCCGTGGGTACTATGGCTACACCTTC
CASSLRATRGYYGYTF
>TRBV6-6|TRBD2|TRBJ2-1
TGTGCCAGCAGTTCCGCCCGCGGGAGAAGTGATGAGCAGTTCTTC
CASSSARGRSDEQFF
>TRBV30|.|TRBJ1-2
TGTGCCTGGAGTGTACCAGGACACCCCAAGACCTATGGCTACACCTTC
CAWSVPGHPKTYGYTF
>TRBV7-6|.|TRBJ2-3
TGTGCCAGCAGCTTAGCACTAGGGTTCGCAGATACGCAGTATTTT
CASSLALGFADTQYF
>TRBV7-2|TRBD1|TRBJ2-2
TGTGCCAGCAGCGTATCCGGGACAGGGAACACCGGGGAGCTGTTTTTT
CASSVSGTGNTGELFF
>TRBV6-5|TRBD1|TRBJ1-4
TGTGCCAGCAGTTGGGGACAGGGGGAAAAACTGTTTTTT
CASSWGQGEKLFF
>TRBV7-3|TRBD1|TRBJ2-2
TGTGCCAGCAGCCGTAGGGGACAGGGCTCGTACGGGGAGCTGTTTTTT
CASSRRGQGSYGELFF
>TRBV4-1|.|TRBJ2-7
TGCGCCAGCAGCCAAGGGGTAGGGGGGGCCTACGAGCAGTACTTC
CASSQGVGGAYEQYF
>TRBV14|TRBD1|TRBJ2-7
TGTGCCAGCAGCCAAGGGGTGGCAGGGGGAAAAGGCGAGCAGTACTTC
CASSQGVAGGKGEQYF